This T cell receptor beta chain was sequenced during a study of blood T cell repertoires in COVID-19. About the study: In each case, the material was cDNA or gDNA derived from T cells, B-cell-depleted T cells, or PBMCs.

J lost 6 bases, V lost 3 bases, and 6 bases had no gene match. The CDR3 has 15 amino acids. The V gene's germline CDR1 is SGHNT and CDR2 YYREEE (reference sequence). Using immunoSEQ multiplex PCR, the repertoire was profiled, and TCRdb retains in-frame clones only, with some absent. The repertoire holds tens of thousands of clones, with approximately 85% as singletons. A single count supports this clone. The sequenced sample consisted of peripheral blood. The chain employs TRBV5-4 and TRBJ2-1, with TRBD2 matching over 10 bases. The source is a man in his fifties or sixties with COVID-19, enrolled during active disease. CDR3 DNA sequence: TGTGCCAGCAGCTGGACTAGCGGTAGTATCAATGAGCAGTTCTTC. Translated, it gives CASSWTSGSINEQFF.